The present T cell receptor beta chain was sequenced within a study of blood T cell repertoires in COVID-19. Study overall: Sites across the United States, Italy and Spain contributed samples from acute and convalescent COVID-19. T cells, B-cell-depleted T cells, or PBMCs provided the cDNA or gDNA that served as material.

There are 13 residues in the CDR3. Germline CDR1 reads LGHDT; CDR2 reads YNNKEL (reference sequence). V was pared by 11 bases and J by 5 bases, with 15 bases between. This table comes from immunoSEQ multiplex PCR, and its TCRdb copy is limited to in-frame clones, with some not included. The profile shows 140,000 to 150,000 clones, 70% to 90% of them singletons. This clone was observed a handful of times. The chain is built from TRBV3-1 (or the pseudogene TRBV3-2) and TRBJ1-4; D may be TRBD1 (5 bases). Sequences were obtained from peripheral blood. The receptor's source is a man in his 70s with acute or convalescent COVID-19. The chain's CDR3 is CASGNFRNEKLFF. CDR3 nucleotide sequence: TGTGCCTCAGGGAATTTCAGGAATGAAAAACTGTTTTTT.